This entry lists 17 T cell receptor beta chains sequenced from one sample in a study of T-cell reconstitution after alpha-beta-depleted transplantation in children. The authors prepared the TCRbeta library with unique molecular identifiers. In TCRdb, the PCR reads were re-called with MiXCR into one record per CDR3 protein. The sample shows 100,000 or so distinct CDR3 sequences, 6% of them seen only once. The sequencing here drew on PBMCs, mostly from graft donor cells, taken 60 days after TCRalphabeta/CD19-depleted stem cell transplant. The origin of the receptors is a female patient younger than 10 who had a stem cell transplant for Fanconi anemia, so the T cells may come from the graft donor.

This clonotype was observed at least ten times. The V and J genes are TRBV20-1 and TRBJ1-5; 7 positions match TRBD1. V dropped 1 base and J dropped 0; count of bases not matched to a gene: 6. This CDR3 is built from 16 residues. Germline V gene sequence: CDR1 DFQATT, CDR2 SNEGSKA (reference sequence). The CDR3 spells CSARGPGQYSNQPQHF. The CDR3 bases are TGCAGTGCTAGAGGACCGGGACAGTATAGCAATCAGCCCCAGCATTTT.

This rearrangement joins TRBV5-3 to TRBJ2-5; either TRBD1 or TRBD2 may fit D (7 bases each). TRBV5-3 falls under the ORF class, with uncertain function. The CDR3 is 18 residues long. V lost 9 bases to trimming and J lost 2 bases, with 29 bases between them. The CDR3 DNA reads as TGTGCCATGAGCTTGGTGCTCACCAGCGGGACAGCGCAAGAGACCCAGTACTTC. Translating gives CAMSLVLTSGTAQETQYF.

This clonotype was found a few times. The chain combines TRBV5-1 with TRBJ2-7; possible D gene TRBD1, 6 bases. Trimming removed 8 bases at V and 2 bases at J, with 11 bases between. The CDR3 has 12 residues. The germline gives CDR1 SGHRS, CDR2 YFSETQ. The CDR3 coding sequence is TGCGCCAGTGGGGACACCACCTACGAGCAGTACTTC. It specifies CASGDTTYEQYF.

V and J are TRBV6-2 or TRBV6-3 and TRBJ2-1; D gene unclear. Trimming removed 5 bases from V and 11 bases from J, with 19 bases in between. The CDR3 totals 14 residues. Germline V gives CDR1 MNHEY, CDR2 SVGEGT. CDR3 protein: CASSRIQPYPQQFF. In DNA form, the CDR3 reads TGTGCCAGCAGTCGGATTCAGCCGTACCCACAGCAGTTCTTC.

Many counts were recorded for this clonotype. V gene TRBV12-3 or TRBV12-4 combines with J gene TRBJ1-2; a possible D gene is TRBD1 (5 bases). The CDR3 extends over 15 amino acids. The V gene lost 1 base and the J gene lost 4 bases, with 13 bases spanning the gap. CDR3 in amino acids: CASSLGSGKIYGYTF. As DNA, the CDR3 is TGTGCCAGCAGTTTAGGGTCAGGGAAGATCTATGGCTACACCTTC.

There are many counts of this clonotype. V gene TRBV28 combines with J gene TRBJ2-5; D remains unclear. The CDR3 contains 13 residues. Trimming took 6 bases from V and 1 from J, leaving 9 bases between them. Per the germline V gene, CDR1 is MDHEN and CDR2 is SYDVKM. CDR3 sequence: CASSPDSQETQYF. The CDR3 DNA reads TGTGCCAGCAGCCCAGACTCCCAAGAGACCCAGTACTTC. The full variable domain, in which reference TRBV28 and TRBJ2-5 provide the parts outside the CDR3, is DVKVTQSSRYLVKRTGEKVFLECVQDMDHENMFWYRQDPGLGLRLIYFSYDVKMKEKGDIPEGYSVSREKKERFSLILESASTNQTSMYLCASSPDSQETQYFGPGTRLLVL.

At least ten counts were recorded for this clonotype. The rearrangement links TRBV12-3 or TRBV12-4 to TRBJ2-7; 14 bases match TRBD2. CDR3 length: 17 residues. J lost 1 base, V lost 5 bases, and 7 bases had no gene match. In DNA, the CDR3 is TGTGCCAGCAGTACAAGACTAGCGGGGGGGCGATCCTACGAGCAGTACTTC. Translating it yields CASSTRLAGGRSYEQYF.

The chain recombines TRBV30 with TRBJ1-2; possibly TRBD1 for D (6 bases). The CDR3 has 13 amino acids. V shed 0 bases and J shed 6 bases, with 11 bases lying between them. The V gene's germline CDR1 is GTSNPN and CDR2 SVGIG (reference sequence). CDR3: CAWSVTQGHGYTF. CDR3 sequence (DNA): TGTGCCTGGAGTGTAACGCAGGGGCATGGCTACACCTTC.

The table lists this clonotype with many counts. The CDR3 region is CASSHRQGENTEAFF. The CDR3 bases are TGTGCCAGCAGCCACAGACAGGGGGAGAACACTGAAGCTTTCTTT. This rearrangement joins TRBV4-2 to TRBJ1-1; 9 nucleotides match TRBD1. The ends lost 3 bases at V and 1 base at J; junction bases unmatched: 3. The CDR3 runs 15 residues. From germline, CDR1 is LGHNA and CDR2 YNFKEQ.

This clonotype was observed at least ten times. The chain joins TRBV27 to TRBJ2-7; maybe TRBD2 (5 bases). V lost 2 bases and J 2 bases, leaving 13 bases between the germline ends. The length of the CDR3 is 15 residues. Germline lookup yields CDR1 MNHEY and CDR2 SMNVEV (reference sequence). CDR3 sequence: CASSLSGGSTYEQYF. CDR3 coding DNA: TGTGCCAGCAGTTTAAGCGGTGGGAGCACCTACGAGCAGTACTTC.

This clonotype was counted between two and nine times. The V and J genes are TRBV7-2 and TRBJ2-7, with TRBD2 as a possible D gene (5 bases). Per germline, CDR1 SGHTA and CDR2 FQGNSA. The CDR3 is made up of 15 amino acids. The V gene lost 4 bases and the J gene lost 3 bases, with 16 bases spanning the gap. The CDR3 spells CASSSSYRGVYEQYF. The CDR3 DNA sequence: TGTGCCAGCAGCTCTTCTTATCGGGGAGTCTACGAGCAGTACTTC.

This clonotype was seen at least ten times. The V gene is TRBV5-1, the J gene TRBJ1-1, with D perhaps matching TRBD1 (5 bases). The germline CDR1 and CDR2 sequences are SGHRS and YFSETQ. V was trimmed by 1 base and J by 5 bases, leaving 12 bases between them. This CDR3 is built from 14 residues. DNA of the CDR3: TGCGCCAGCAGCTTGTGGCCGGGGGGAACTGAAGCTTTCTTT. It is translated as CASSLWPGGTEAFF.

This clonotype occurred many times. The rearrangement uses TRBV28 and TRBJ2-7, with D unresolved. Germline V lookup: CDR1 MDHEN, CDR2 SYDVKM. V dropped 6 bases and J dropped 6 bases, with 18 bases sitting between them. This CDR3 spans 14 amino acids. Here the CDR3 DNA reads TGTGCCAGCAGGCCCTCTCACTTTCTACGCGAGCAGTACTTC. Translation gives CASRPSHFLREQYF.

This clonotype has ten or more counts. The CDR3 reads CSARDYGGHKTQYF. Written as DNA, the CDR3 is TGCAGTGCTAGAGATTACGGGGGCCATAAGACCCAGTACTTC. The gene calls are TRBV20-1 and TRBJ2-5; D tentatively reads TRBD1 or TRBD2 (6 bases each). Trimming removed 0 bases from V and 6 bases from J, with 14 bases in between. The CDR3 is made up of 14 amino acids. CDR1 is DFQATT and CDR2 is SNEGSKA in the germline V gene (reference sequence).

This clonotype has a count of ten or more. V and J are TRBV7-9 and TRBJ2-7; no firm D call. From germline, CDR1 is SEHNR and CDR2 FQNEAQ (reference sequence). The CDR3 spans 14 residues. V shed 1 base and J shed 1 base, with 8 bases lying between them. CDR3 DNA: TGTGCCAGCAGCTTAGGAGCAGGTTCCTACGAGCAGTACTTC. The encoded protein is CASSLGAGSYEQYF.

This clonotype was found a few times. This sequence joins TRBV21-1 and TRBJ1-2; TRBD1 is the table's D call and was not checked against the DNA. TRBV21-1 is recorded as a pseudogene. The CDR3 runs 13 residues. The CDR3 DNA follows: TGTGCCAGCGATCGACAGGGTACGGGGGGCTACACCTTC. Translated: CASDRQGTGGYTF.

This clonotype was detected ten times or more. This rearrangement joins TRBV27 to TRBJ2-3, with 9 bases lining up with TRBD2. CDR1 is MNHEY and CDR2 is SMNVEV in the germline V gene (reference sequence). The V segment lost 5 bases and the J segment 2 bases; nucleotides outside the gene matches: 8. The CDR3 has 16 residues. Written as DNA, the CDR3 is TGTGCCAGCAGTGGGGGAGCGGGGGGCCTCACAGATACGCAGTATTTT. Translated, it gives CASSGGAGGLTDTQYF.